These 28 T cell receptor beta chains originate from one sample sequenced in a study of early T cells in non-severe SARS-CoV-2 infection. TCRdb itself ran the 5' RACE reads through MiXCR, one entry per CDR3 protein. Of roughly 54,000 distinct CDR3 sequences in the sample, roughly 12% were seen once. Sequencing was performed on whole blood. Receptors originate from an adult who was a healthcare worker with PCR-confirmed SARS-CoV-2 infection or an uninfected control (not recorded which).

The chain recombines TRBV7-8 with TRBJ2-5; 7 nucleotides align to TRBD1. Germline CDR1 is SGHVS and CDR2 is FQNEAQ. The ends lost 1 base at V and 4 bases at J; junction bases unmatched: 6. This CDR3 is built from 15 residues. The CDR3 region is CASSLEQGRIETQYF. The CDR3 DNA follows: TGTGCCAGCAGCTTAGAACAGGGGCGAATAGAGACCCAGTACTTC.

This clonotype occurred a few times. The genes are TRBV28 and TRBJ2-7, with 8 bases fitting TRBD1. Per the germline V gene, CDR1 is MDHEN and CDR2 is SYDVKM. V lost 6 bases and J lost 3; bases outside the gene matches: 4. There are 13 residues in the CDR3. In DNA form, the CDR3 reads TGTGCCAGCAGATGGACAGGGAACTACGAGCAGTACTTC. Residues: CASRWTGNYEQYF.

This clonotype appeared a few times. V is TRBV2 and J is TRBJ2-3; 9 nucleotides line up with TRBD1. With V trimmed by 3 bases and J by 1 base, 2 bases remained unmatched. The CDR3 has 15 amino acids. Germline values: CDR1 SNHLY, CDR2 FYNNEI. CDR3 sequence reads: CASSDRTGGTDTQYF. The CDR3 DNA is TGTGCCAGCAGTGATAGGACAGGGGGCACAGATACGCAGTATTTT.

This clonotype was observed at least ten times. J is TRBJ1-2 and V is TRBV29-1; no clear D gene. V was cut by 0 bases and J by 0 bases, with 8 bases left in between. The CDR3 length is 14 residues. CDR1 and CDR2 (germline): SQVTM, ANQGSEA. The chain's CDR3 is CSVEDRTANYGYTF. The CDR3 DNA sequence: TGCAGCGTTGAAGATCGAACAGCTAACTATGGCTACACCTTC.

This clonotype was seen more than once but under ten times. The chain links TRBV20-1 to TRBJ1-1; D unclear. The ends were cut back, 3 bases at V and 4 bases at J, with 9 bases in the middle. The CDR3 sequence is 12 residues long. Looked up from germline, CDR1 is DFQATT and CDR2 is SNEGSKA (reference sequence). The CDR3 is CSASGGITEAFF. The CDR3 DNA is TGCAGTGCTAGTGGAGGGATCACTGAAGCTTTCTTT.

In its sample, this clonotype was seen many times. The genes are TRBV20-1 and TRBJ2-5; TRBD1 is a possible D gene (6 bases). CDR3 length: 15 amino acids. Trimming removed 5 bases from V and 0 bases from J, with 16 bases in between. Germline loops: CDR1 DFQATT, CDR2 SNEGSKA (reference sequence). The CDR3 spells CSAPGYGDNQETQYF. The CDR3, as DNA: TGCAGTGCTCCGGGCTACGGGGACAACCAAGAGACCCAGTACTTC.

This clonotype showed up just a few times. J is TRBJ2-1 and V is TRBV20-1; 10 bases are shared with TRBD2. V shed 0 bases and J 7 bases; nucleotides not matched to a gene: 3. The CDR3 extends over 14 amino acids. CDR1 is DFQATT, CDR2 SNEGSKA, per germline (reference sequence). The CDR3 reads CSARDQREGNEQFF. CDR3 coding DNA: TGCAGTGCTAGAGACCAGCGGGAGGGTAATGAGCAGTTCTTC.

This clonotype has only one observation. The chain recombines TRBV6-1 with TRBJ2-1; D ambiguous. The germline V gene has CDR1 MNHNS and CDR2 SASEGT. CDR3 length: 13 residues. Deletions cut 8 bases from V and 5 bases from J, with 13 bases between. The CDR3 nucleotides read TGTGCCAGCGGCCCCCCGGCGCACAATGAGCAGTTCTTC. The encoded protein is CASGPPAHNEQFF.

V and J are TRBV5-1 and TRBJ2-5, with 11 positions matching TRBD2. Germline V gene data show CDR1 as SGHRS and CDR2 as YFSETQ. There are 17 residues in the CDR3. V shed 4 bases, J shed 1 base, and the junction held 9 bases outside the gene matches. The CDR3 is CASSPQGGTSGQETQYF. CDR3 nucleotides: TGCGCCAGCAGCCCCCAAGGGGGGACTAGCGGCCAAGAGACCCAGTACTTC.

This clonotype was counted ten times or more. The chain couples TRBV12-3 or TRBV12-4 to TRBJ2-3; TRBD2 might be the D (5 bases). This CDR3 region has 14 residues. The V gene lost 6 bases and the J gene lost 0 bases, with 10 bases spanning the gap. CDR3 sequence reads: CASSFGLSTDTQYF. The CDR3 DNA is TGTGCCAGCAGCTTCGGACTTAGCACAGATACGCAGTATTTT.

The V gene is TRBV7-2, the J gene TRBJ2-2; TRBD1 is a possible D gene (5 bases). This CDR3 has 13 residues. V lost 5 bases, J lost 8 bases, and 12 bases lay in between. Germline V gives CDR1 SGHTA, CDR2 FQGNSA. The CDR3 coding sequence is TGTGCCAGCAGCCCCAGGGTTTCGGGGGAGCTGTTTTTT. Translating it yields CASSPRVSGELFF. Complete variable domain (other parts from reference TRBV7-2 and TRBJ2-2): GAGVSQSPSNKVTEKGKDVELRCDPISGHTALYWYRQSLGQGLEFLIYFQGNSAPDKSGLPSDRFSAERTGGSVSTLTIQRTQQEDSAVYLCASSPRVSGELFFGEGSRLTVL.

This clonotype showed up many times. This chain joins TRBV29-1 and TRBJ2-1; TRBD1 matches at 11 bases. Losses at the gene ends were 5 bases for V and 9 bases for J; bases not matched to a gene: 9. The V gene's germline CDR1 is SQVTM and CDR2 ANQGSEA. The CDR3 is 14 amino acids. CDR3 DNA: TGCAGCGTTTCCCCCGGGACAGGGGGATTTGAGCAGTTCTTC. Translating it yields CSVSPGTGGFEQFF.

This clonotype occurred a few times. The chain employs TRBV18 and TRBJ2-1, with 7 bases fitting TRBD2. With 3 bases clipped from V and 8 bases from J, the junction kept 10 bases outside the gene matches. The V gene's germline CDR1 is KGHSH and CDR2 LQKENI. The CDR3 is 15 amino acids. The CDR3 DNA is TGTGCCAGCTCACCGGTACCGGGACTAAAGGATGAGCAGTTCTTC. Amino acid sequence: CASSPVPGLKDEQFF.

The sample holds a few counts of this clonotype. The rearrangement joins TRBV5-1 to TRBJ1-6, with 7 positions matching TRBD1. The J segment lost 8 bases and the V segment lost 4 bases, leaving 3 bases of the junction unmatched. The CDR3 covers 13 residues. Germline loops: CDR1 SGHRS, CDR2 YFSETQ. CDR3 DNA sequence: TGCGCCAGCAGCCCTGGGACAGATTCACCCCTCCACTTT. It translates to CASSPGTDSPLHF.

This clonotype was seen repeatedly, ten times or more. V gene TRBV7-9 combines with J gene TRBJ2-2; 9 bases map to TRBD1. The CDR3 sequence is 16 residues long. The J segment lost 5 bases and the V segment lost 1 base, leaving 5 bases of the junction unmatched. Germline loops: CDR1 SEHNR, CDR2 FQNEAQ (reference sequence). The CDR3 DNA is TGTGCCAGCAGCTTAGATCCGGGACAGGGTACCGGGGAGCTGTTTTTT. It codes for CASSLDPGQGTGELFF.

The table lists this clonotype with a few counts. The chain employs TRBV7-8 and TRBJ2-3; D is perhaps TRBD2 (6 bases). The CDR3 covers 16 residues. Germline CDR1 and CDR2: SGHVS and FQNEAQ. V shed 4 bases and J shed 0 bases, with 14 bases lying between them. The chain's CDR3 is CASSSSRLVSTDTQYF. The CDR3 nucleotides are TGTGCCAGCAGCTCAAGCCGACTAGTCAGCACAGATACGCAGTATTTT.

This chain joins TRBV7-2 and TRBJ2-7, with TRBD2 matching 10 bases. CDR3 length equals 15 residues. The V segment lost 5 bases and the J segment 0 bases; nucleotides outside the gene matches: 4. Germline CDR1 SGHTA, CDR2 FQGNSA. The CDR3 DNA reads TGTGCCAGCAGCCCTAGCGGGGGCTTCTCCTACGAGCAGTACTTC. Protein product: CASSPSGGFSYEQYF. The full variable domain, in which reference TRBV7-2 and TRBJ2-7 provide the parts outside the CDR3, is GAGVSQSPSNKVTEKGKDVELRCDPISGHTALYWYRQSLGQGLEFLIYFQGNSAPDKSGLPSDRFSAERTGGSVSTLTIQRTQQEDSAVYLCASSPSGGFSYEQYFGPGTRLTVT.

This clonotype has a handful of counts. The chain has TRBV12-3 or TRBV12-4 and TRBJ2-1; D gene unclear. The CDR3 length is 13 residues. V lost 2 bases and J 8 bases, leaving 10 bases between the germline ends. The CDR3 DNA reads as TGTGCCAGCAGTTTAAGCCTAGAAGATGAGCAGTTCTTC. Its protein product is CASSLSLEDEQFF.

This chain uses TRBV2 with TRBJ1-1; TRBD1 matches 7 bases. This CDR3 has 13 residues. V shed 7 bases and J 5 bases; nucleotides not matched to a gene: 7. Germline V gene data show CDR1 as SNHLY and CDR2 as FYNNEI. The CDR3 here is CASNTRGPTEAFF. For the CDR3, the DNA is TGTGCCAGCAACACTAGGGGGCCAACTGAAGCTTTCTTT.

This chain joins TRBV6-2 or TRBV6-3 and TRBJ2-1; 8 bases map to TRBD1. The V gene end was trimmed by 2 bases and the J gene end by 14 bases; junction bases not matched to a gene: 11. Germline V CDR1 and CDR2: MNHEY, SVGEGT. The CDR3 loop spans 14 amino acids. CDR3 in amino acids: CASSYVAPGGEEFF. DNA of the CDR3: TGTGCCAGCAGTTACGTGGCTCCAGGGGGCGAGGAGTTCTTC.

This clonotype was picked up many times. This chain uses TRBV7-9 with TRBJ1-1, with a possible D match to TRBD1 (6 bases). This CDR3 is 15 amino acids long. V lost 6 bases and J 1 base, leaving 15 bases between the germline ends. Germline V gene data show CDR1 as SEHNR and CDR2 as FQNEAQ (reference sequence). For the CDR3, the DNA is TGTGCCAGCAGGTTACGGGACACCCAGAACACTGAAGCTTTCTTT. It is translated as CASRLRDTQNTEAFF.

About this clonotype: Possible read error: a much larger clone is one base away. The rearrangement uses TRBV11-2 and TRBJ2-1, with TRBD2 identical over 7 bases. This CDR3 is 14 amino acids long. Germline CDR1 SGHAT, CDR2 FQNNGV. V lost 5 bases, J lost 11 bases, and 12 bases stayed unmatched. The CDR3 region has the DNA TGTGCCAGCAGCGGGAGACTAGCCCGCGATAAGCAGTTCTTC. Protein product: CASSGRLARDKQFF.

This clonotype was counted at least ten times. The chain recombines TRBV21-1 with TRBJ2-7; the table's D call, TRBD1, was not checked against the DNA. TRBV21-1 is reported as a pseudogene. This CDR3 comprises 16 residues. CDR3 loop: CASTPGHFQGSYEQYF. As DNA, the CDR3 is TGTGCCAGCACCCCGGGACACTTCCAGGGATCGTACGAGCAGTACTTC.

This clonotype was counted only a few times. The genes are TRBV28 and TRBJ2-7; the D gene is possibly TRBD1 (5 bases). The CDR3 totals 11 residues. Trimming took 6 bases from V and 4 from J, leaving 7 bases between them. Germline CDR1 and CDR2: MDHEN and SYDVKM. In nucleotides, the CDR3 is TGTGCCAGCAGGGCAGGGTACGAGCAGTACTTC. Translated: CASRAGYEQYF.

The genes are TRBV29-1 and TRBJ2-1, with D tentatively TRBD2 (6 bases). The CDR3 has 9 amino acids. V dropped 5 bases and J dropped 14 bases, with 10 bases sitting between them. CDR1 and CDR2 from the germline V gene are SQVTM and ANQGSEA. The chain's CDR3 is CSVWLAKFF. CDR3 coding DNA: TGCAGCGTTTGGCTAGCGAAGTTCTTC.

The chain combines TRBV3-1 with TRBJ2-7, with D perhaps matching TRBD2 (5 bases). Germline CDR1 and CDR2: LGHDT and YNNKEL (reference sequence). This CDR3 has 13 amino acids. The V end was cut by 1 base, the J end by 6 bases, with 10 bases between. The CDR3 nucleotides read TGTGCCAGCAGCCAAGGGGCGGGCGGCGAGCAGTACTTC. Translating gives CASSQGAGGEQYF.

The chain recombines TRBV6-6 with TRBJ1-1; possible D gene TRBD1, 5 bases. Trimming took 1 base from V and 8 from J, leaving 14 bases between them. The CDR3 totals 14 residues. CDR1 is MNHNY, CDR2 SVGAGI, per germline (reference sequence). The CDR3 nucleotides read TGTGCCAGCAGTTACTGGGGCCTATTGGGAGAAGCTTTCTTT. Translation: CASSYWGLLGEAFF.

This sequence joins TRBV4-1 and TRBJ2-3; D may correspond to TRBD1 or TRBD2 (6 bases each). Germline values: CDR1 MGHRA, CDR2 YSYEKL. Trimming took off 1 base at V and 3 bases at J, with 14 bases between the two ends. CDR3 size: 16 residues. The CDR3 nucleotides read TGCGCCAGCAGCCAAGTTCAAGGGGGAGGTACAGATACGCAGTATTTT. Its translation is CASSQVQGGGTDTQYF.